This T cell receptor beta chain was retrieved from a study of brain T cells in children with intractable seizures. TCRdb's copy holds only in-frame clones and misses some; the assay was immunoSEQ multiplex PCR. Among over 7,000 clones, 65% to 70% were seen once, and the ten largest hold more than 15%. The CDR3 is 15 amino acids. V dropped 3 bases and J dropped 0 bases, with 6 bases sitting between them. CDR1 is MNHEY and CDR2 is SMNVEV in the germline V gene (reference sequence). The sequenced cases were selected for having the highest brain T cell transcript signatures. The rearrangement links TRBV27 to TRBJ1-6; D call uncertain. The starting material was resected brain tissue, obtained at surgery. This sequence was found in a girl aged 2 to 9 with tuberous sclerosis and intractable seizures. CDR3 in DNA: TGTGCCAGCAGTTTTTTTGCCTCCTATAATTCACCCCTCCACTTT. Its translation is CASSFFASYNSPLHF.